This T cell receptor (beta chain) was recovered during a study of cytomegalovirus exposure and HLA in healthy donors. Background on the study: HLA-typed donors were the source of about 81 million unique TCRs held in an early data release. Study-wide findings and caveats: Most observed TCR sequences were rare, whereas some public TCRs were detected in many donors. A further, later analysis showed that HLA-associated TCR beta chains (compared with equally common others) were more clonally expanded.

The PCR was carried out with 60 Vbeta primers and 13 Jbeta primers. Produced via immunoSEQ multiplex PCR; TCRdb's table is partial and in-frame only. Of approximately 170,000 clones listed, around 62% are singletons. As for this clone: Its antigen is not known.

The CDR3 is 13 amino acids. V dropped 5 bases and J dropped 2 bases, with 9 bases sitting between them. Germline CDR1 and CDR2: SGHTA and FQGTGA. Sample: PBMCs. V is TRBV7-3 and J is TRBJ1-1; D is unresolved. The TCR originated in a man aged 35-49 years in good health and CMV-seronegative. DNA of the CDR3: TGTGCCAGCAGCGAGGCCTTAAACACTGAAGCTTTCTTT. Translation gives CASSEALNTEAFF.